Here is one TCR beta chain with its context. Authors' processing steps: Nucleated cell counts were estimated from reference gene primer amplification. The data were produced by immunoSEQ multiplex PCR, yet TCRdb's version contains in-frame clones alone and is incomplete. V, J and clone size were drawn from that table, and D and trimming were deduced from the DNA. The sample shows over 80,000 clones, approximately 79% of them seen only once. The data derive from a study of blood T cell repertoires in COVID-19. Background on the study: Samples representing acute and convalescent COVID-19 were sourced from the United States, Italy and Spain.

Germline CDR1 reads SGDLS; CDR2 reads YYNGEE. This CDR3 comprises 16 residues. Trimming removed 5 bases from V and 6 bases from J; junction bases left unmatched: 14. V usage is TRBV9 and J usage is TRBJ2-7, with TRBD1 matching 10 bases. Material: peripheral blood. The TCR was taken from a woman older than 75 with active or convalescent COVID-19. CDR3 nucleotides: TGTGCCAGCAGTCGCACGGGACAGGGGCGAAATCGCGAGCAGTACTTC. As protein: CASSRTGQGRNREQYF.